This TCR beta chain was sequenced in a study of blood T cell repertoires in COVID-19 (dated by TCRdb to 2020 to 2022). For the study in its entirety: The collaborator samples originated in the United States, Italy and Spain and spanned the acute and convalescent phases of COVID-19. Samples came from the ongoing ImmuneRACE study (first 160 participants) plus 1,254 subjects from 6 global collaborators. The repertoires were released in a freely available public database meant as a resource for research on the immune response to SARS-CoV-2. The material from the prospective study consisted of cDNA or gDNA derived from T cells, B-cell-depleted T cells, or PBMCs. Where HLA class I and class II types were available, the types were taken from metadata supplied by the sample provider, not from assay-based typing. A de-identified subject ID, COVID-19 status, age in years and sex were almost always included in the sample metadata. Subjects who had been exposed to COVID-19, were actively infected with it, or had recovered from it provided the deeply sampled blood TCRbeta repertoires that made up the dataset.

TCRbeta CDR3 regions were amplified from genomic DNA using the immunoSEQ Assay, a bias-controlled multiplex PCR. Per the original workflow: Within the assay, amplification of reference gene primers was used to estimate how many nucleated cells each sample contained. To quantify the absolute abundance of each unique TCRbeta CDR3 rearrangement, sequence reads were collapsed and filtered. For each sample, productive Simpson clonality was calculated as the square root of Simpson's diversity index across productive rearrangements. Sourced from immuneACCESS, this table was stored by TCRdb with only in-frame sequences that have V and J called. A share of the clones is absent; for the studies checked, an unresolved V gene accounts for under half, and the remainder has no known explanation. V and J calls and clone size are copied from that table; D and trimming were computed from the DNA. A total of 370,000 or so clones appear in this sample, 70% to 90% of them only once. The top ten hold roughly 1.4% of the sample.

The junction shows trimming of 4 bases on V and 1 base on J, and the gene matches do not reach 9 bases of it. The CDR3 sequence holds 16 residues, the cysteine and phenylalanine included. Just CDR3 DNA is preserved here, 48 bases in frame from base 1. The germline V gene (reference sequence) gives CDR1 as LGHDT and CDR2 as YNNKEL. The study at large found these results: Clinical and demographic metadata were provided uncurated, with the amount varying by source and participant.

This clone turned up a few times. Its target antigen remains unknown. No base quality information exists; no much larger clone differs at one position. In the prospective study, participants were roughly 18 to 95 years old, resided in 25 or so geographic areas of the United States, and were enrolled through a virtual design. In the prospective study, cohorts were assigned on the basis of participant-reported clinical history obtained from a screening survey and a study questionnaire. Recovered participants in ImmuneRACE Cohort 3 were defined as having two consecutive negative NP/OP PCR tests, clearance from a healthcare professional, or resolution of symptoms. In the prospective study, whole blood, serum and a nasopharyngeal or oropharyngeal swab were collected from each participant by mobile phlebotomists. Participants in the prospective study had the option to provide additional blood draws and questionnaires over a roughly 2-month period. Before DNA extraction, prospective study blood samples were shipped either frozen or at room temperature.

Material for sequencing was PBMCs or T cells enriched from blood (not recorded which). This chain is built from TRBV3-1 (or the pseudogene TRBV3-2) and TRBJ1-1, with TRBD1 identical over 7 junction bases. The clonotype was recovered from a man aged 25-45 years who had recovered from COVID-19. The base sequence is TGTGCCAGCAGCCTCACTCCCGGGACAGCGAACACTGAAGCTTTCTTT. Its amino acids are CASSLTPGTANTEAFF.